This T cell receptor beta chain is drawn from a study of T cells in localized non-small cell lung cancer. Worth noting for this clone: The antigen is not known.

TCRdb keeps only in-frame clones here, not all; method: immunoSEQ multiplex PCR. The sample yields about 11,000 clones, about 85% seen once. Broader study findings: Higher blood T cell density went with longer overall survival. Uninvolved adjacent lung had the highest recorded T cell clonality, with tumor below it. In adjacent lung, a median about 52 of the top 100 tumor clones were found. The tumor had only one region sequenced, so heterogeneity remains possible.

The sample was peripheral blood, taken before any cancer treatment. The sequence derives from a male donor older than 55 with stage III lung adenocarcinoma.

In nucleotides, the CDR3 is TGTGCCAGCAGCTTGGGCAATGAGCAGTTCTTC. Translated: CASSLGNEQFF. The rearrangement uses TRBV7-9 and TRBJ2-1; D remains unclear. This CDR3 is 11 amino acids long. The V gene lost 3 bases and the J gene lost 6 bases, with 3 bases spanning the gap. CDR1 is SEHNR, CDR2 FQNEAQ, per germline (reference sequence).